A single sample is the source of the 3 T cell receptor beta chains below, sequenced in a study of regulatory T cells in long-lasting Graves disease. To make TCR beta libraries, researchers used iRepertoire HTBI primers and Arm-PCR of CDR3 regions. TCRdb passed the multiplex PCR reads through MiXCR, listing each CDR3 protein once. This sample has approximately 560,000 distinct CDR3 sequences; more than 15% occur once, and the top ten carry about 12%. Specified time point: newly diagnosed GD, antithyroid drugs for less than 3 months. PBMC-extracted RNA yielded the TCR library. These same records also appear under a second study, on T cells in Graves' hyperthyroidism and ophthalmopathy.

The starting material was peripheral blood mononuclear cells (PBMCs), obtained at new diagnosis, from a patient treated with antithyroid drugs. These receptors were collected from a man aged 18-30 years with Graves disease.

This clonotype was seen at least ten times. The V and J genes are TRBV11-2 and TRBJ2-7; 9 bases map to TRBD2. Germline V gene lookup returns CDR1 SGHAT and CDR2 FQNNGV. The CDR3 has 20 amino acids. Trimming cost V 4 bases and J 0 bases; bases outside gene matches: 19. The CDR3 coding sequence is TGTGCCAGCAGCTCGGGGGGGGCTAGCGGGACTGCACTAAGCTCCTACGAGCAGTACTTC. Translation: CASSSGGASGTALSSYEQYF.

The V call is TRBV19, the J call TRBJ1-4, with 10 nucleotides matching TRBD1. Germline loops: CDR1 LNHDA, CDR2 SQIVND (reference sequence). J gave up 7 bases and V 9 bases, and 8 bases lay outside the gene matches. The CDR3 sequence is 14 residues long. In DNA, the CDR3 is TGTGCCAGCTGTGACAGGGGGCAGGGTGAAAAACTGTTTTTT. Amino acid sequence: CASCDRGQGEKLFF.

There are a few counts of this clonotype. At one end the junction does not follow the germline gene, possibly because of a read error. The chain employs TRBV27 and TRBJ2-3; TRBD1 agrees at 10 bases. The J call may be in error: the DNA end matches TRBJ2-7 better. CDR3 length: 16 amino acids. In germline, CDR1 is MNHEY, CDR2 SMNVEV (reference sequence). The CDR3 region is CASSVGSGQGSYGQYF. For the CDR3, the DNA is TGTGCCAGCAGCGTAGGCTCGGGACAGGGGTCCTACGGGCAGTACTTC.